These 22 T cell receptor beta chains were all obtained from the same sample, sequenced in a study of blood T cell repertoires in COVID-19. Clones were read by immunoSEQ multiplex PCR, and TCRdb kept only the in-frame ones, dropping some. Of about 280,000 clones listed, roughly 85% are singletons. Sequenced input: peripheral blood. The receptors were sampled from a man in his fifties or sixties with active or convalescent COVID-19.

The J gene is TRBJ1-3, the V gene TRBV7-2; D uncertain. The CDR3 has 16 amino acids. The V gene lost 5 bases and the J gene lost 0 bases, with 14 bases spanning the gap. CDR1 SGHTA and CDR2 FQGNSA come from the germline V gene. The CDR3: CASSQQNTVSGNTIYF. DNA of the CDR3: TGTGCCAGCAGCCAGCAAAATACAGTCTCTGGAAACACCATATATTTT.

The rearrangement links TRBV5-1 to TRBJ2-3; 10 bases align to TRBD2. CDR3 length equals 16 residues. Germline lookup yields CDR1 SGHRS and CDR2 YFSETQ. Losses at the gene ends were 2 bases for V and 0 bases for J; bases not matched to a gene: 3. CDR3 DNA: TGCGCCAGCAGCTTTTTGACTAGCGGGAGCACAGATACGCAGTATTTT. Translated, it gives CASSFLTSGSTDTQYF.

The J gene is TRBJ2-3, the V gene TRBV7-2; the match to TRBD2 covers 9 bases. The V gene end was trimmed by 2 bases and the J gene end by 0 bases; junction bases not matched to a gene: 12. From germline, CDR1 is SGHTA and CDR2 FQGNSA. The CDR3 extends over 19 amino acids. As DNA, the CDR3 is TGTGCCAGCAGCTTACGGTATTGGGCGACTAGCGGAAGCACAGATACGCAGTATTTT. Encoded protein: CASSLRYWATSGSTDTQYF.

This sequence joins TRBV5-4 and TRBJ2-6; no definite D call. The CDR3 extends over 13 amino acids. Per germline, CDR1 SGHNT and CDR2 YYREEE (reference sequence). With 4 bases removed from V and 6 bases from J, the gap between germline ends came to 8 bases. The CDR3 sequence is CASSHAEANVLTF. Here the CDR3 DNA reads TGTGCCAGCAGCCACGCGGAGGCCAACGTCCTGACTTTC.

The chain combines TRBV7-9 with TRBJ1-1, with 10 bases matching TRBD1. This CDR3 is built from 14 residues. Germline V gene sequence: CDR1 SEHNR, CDR2 FQNEAQ (reference sequence). Trimming at V came to 8 bases and at J to 10 bases, leaving 13 bases not matched to a gene. The CDR3 bases are TGTGCCAGCGGCCTAGGCGGACAGGGGGAGGTAGCTTTCTTT. It yields the protein CASGLGGQGEVAFF.

This chain links TRBV3-1 (or the pseudogene TRBV3-2) with TRBJ1-3, with TRBD1 as a possible D gene (6 bases). V gave up 4 bases and J gave up 0 bases, with 16 bases separating them. CDR3 length equals 17 residues. Per the germline V gene, CDR1 is LGHDT and CDR2 is YNNKEL (reference sequence). Here the CDR3 DNA reads TGTGCCAGCAGCCGGGCCTGGGACACTTACTCTGGAAACACCATATATTTT. Protein product: CASSRAWDTYSGNTIYF.

This clone has only a few counts. V gene TRBV19 combines with J gene TRBJ1-1, with TRBD1 matching 11 bases. V shed 4 bases, J shed 1 base, and the junction held 8 bases outside the gene matches. CDR3 length: 17 residues. Germline values: CDR1 LNHDA, CDR2 SQIVND (reference sequence). This CDR3 is CASSKLDRGPGNTEAFF. CDR3 coding DNA: TGTGCCAGTAGTAAGCTGGACAGGGGGCCTGGGAACACTGAAGCTTTCTTT.

This clone was seen only once. The CDR3 loop is CASSVGLNEKLFF. As DNA, the CDR3 is TGTGCCAGCAGCGTAGGTCTTAATGAAAAACTGTTTTTT. The chain joins TRBV9 to TRBJ1-4; D is unresolved. Trimming shortened V by 0 bases and J by 4 bases, and 4 bases separated the two germline ends. From germline, CDR1 is SGDLS and CDR2 YYNGEE. The CDR3 spans 13 residues.

This chain uses TRBV5-5 with TRBJ2-3; 9 nucleotides align to TRBD2. Trimming cost V 2 bases and J 4 bases; bases outside gene matches: 8. Germline V gives CDR1 SGHKS, CDR2 YYEKEE (reference sequence). The CDR3 spans 16 residues. DNA for the CDR3: TGTGCCAGCAGCTTCGGGGCTAGCGGGAAGGCAGATACGCAGTATTTT. It specifies CASSFGASGKADTQYF.

The chain couples TRBV6-5 to TRBJ2-2; a weak D match, TRBD1 (6 bases). With 9 bases removed from V and 0 bases from J, the gap between germline ends came to 14 bases. This CDR3 has 15 residues. Germline assignment: CDR1 MNHEY and CDR2 SVGAGI. CDR3 residues: CASLDHRANTGELFF. Written as DNA, the CDR3 is TGTGCCAGTCTAGATCACAGGGCGAACACCGGGGAGCTGTTTTTT.

This chain uses TRBV18 with TRBJ2-1; 9 bases map to TRBD1. J lost 8 bases, V lost 3 bases, and 8 bases had no gene match. The V gene's germline CDR1 is KGHSH and CDR2 LQKENI. There are 15 residues in the CDR3. CDR3 bases: TGTGCCAGCTCACCTGGGGACAGGGTAAGCGATGAGCAGTTCTTC. Its translation is CASSPGDRVSDEQFF.

The chain joins TRBV19 to TRBJ1-2, with D perhaps TRBD1 (6 bases). Germline CDR1 and CDR2: LNHDA and SQIVND (reference sequence). The CDR3 runs 13 residues. Trimming cost V 7 bases and J 3 bases, with 12 bases left between them. The CDR3 sequence is CASNPGQYYGYTF. The DNA for the CDR3 is TGTGCCAGTAACCCCGGACAGTACTATGGCTACACCTTC.

Remarks on this clone: The same CDR3 is also encoded by other DNA sequences in this sample. The chain uses TRBV5-1 and TRBJ2-1, with D possibly being TRBD2 (6 bases). V was trimmed by 0 bases and J by 1 base, leaving 8 bases between them. CDR3 length: 15 residues. Germline values: CDR1 SGHRS, CDR2 YFSETQ. CDR3 nucleotides: TGCGCCAGCAGCTTGGACGGGGGTTCCTACAATGAGCAGTTCTTC. Its translation: CASSLDGGSYNEQFF. Using reference TRBV5-1 and TRBJ2-1 for the parts outside the CDR3, the full variable domain is KAGVTQTPRYLIKTRGQQVTLSCSPISGHRSVSWYQQTPGQGLQFLFEYFSETQRNKGNFPGRFSGRQFSNSRSEMNVSTLELGDSALYLCASSLDGGSYNEQFFGPGTRLTVL.

The rearrangement uses TRBV5-1 and TRBJ1-1, with D perhaps matching TRBD1 (5 bases). The germline CDR1 and CDR2 sequences are SGHRS and YFSETQ. V lost 1 base and J 4 bases, leaving 11 bases between the germline ends. This CDR3 comprises 14 residues. CDR3 in amino acids: CASSLHGGSTEAFF. In DNA form, the CDR3 reads TGCGCCAGCAGCTTGCATGGGGGGAGCACTGAAGCTTTCTTT.

Here the CDR3 reads CASRTGQGPYEQYF. In nucleotides, the CDR3 is TGTGCCAGCAGGACCGGACAGGGCCCCTACGAGCAGTACTTC. This sequence joins TRBV19 and TRBJ2-7, with 8 bases lining up with TRBD1. CDR1 and CDR2 from the germline V gene are LNHDA and SQIVND (reference sequence). V lost 9 bases, J lost 2 bases, and 9 bases stayed unmatched. CDR3 length: 14 residues.

At least ten counts were recorded for this clone. The rearrangement uses TRBV28 and TRBJ2-2, with D perhaps TRBD2 (5 bases). The CDR3 spans 13 residues. The V gene's germline CDR1 is MDHEN and CDR2 SYDVKM. Trimming pared 9 bases from V and 4 bases from J, leaving 12 bases between. The CDR3 DNA follows: TGTGCCAGTGTTCCCGGGGTCACCGGGGAGCTGTTTTTT. This sequence encodes CASVPGVTGELFF. Based on the CDR3 plus reference TRBV28 and TRBJ2-2, the full variable domain is DVKVTQSSRYLVKRTGEKVFLECVQDMDHENMFWYRQDPGLGLRLIYFSYDVKMKEKGDIPEGYSVSREKKERFSLILESASTNQTSMYLCASVPGVTGELFFGEGSRLTVL.

The chain recombines TRBV19 with TRBJ2-1, with D possibly matching TRBD2 (7 bases). The CDR3 is 19 residues long. Germline assignment: CDR1 LNHDA and CDR2 SQIVND (reference sequence). V was cut by 4 bases and J by 0 bases, with 22 bases left in between. The CDR3 DNA follows: TGTGCCAGTAGTAGTACAGGGTCGGACGGGAGGCCCTCCTACAATGAGCAGTTCTTC. Protein sequence: CASSSTGSDGRPSYNEQFF.

The chain carries TRBV7-2 and TRBJ1-2, with 7 bases that match TRBD1. The V and J ends lost 5 bases and 14 bases, in that order; junction bases with no gene match: 8. The CDR3 runs 11 residues. The V gene's germline CDR1 is SGHTA and CDR2 FQGNSA. CDR3 sequence reads: CASSVEGAGTF. CDR3 coding DNA: TGTGCCAGCAGCGTGGAGGGGGCGGGGACCTTC.

V is TRBV5-5 and J is TRBJ2-5, with TRBD2 matching over 7 bases. The CDR3 covers 16 residues. Germline V gene lookup returns CDR1 SGHKS and CDR2 YYEKEE (reference sequence). J was trimmed by 4 bases and V by 0 bases; bases with no gene match: 9. The CDR3 DNA reads TGTGCCAGCAGCTTGGCTGGGCGGGAGTCGGTAGAGACCCAGTACTTC. This encodes CASSLAGRESVETQYF.

The gene calls are TRBV7-6 and TRBJ2-3; 10 nucleotides match TRBD2. The CDR3 runs to 15 residues. J was trimmed by 2 bases and V by 4 bases; bases with no gene match: 3. Per the germline V gene, CDR1 is SGHVS and CDR2 is FNYEAQ. This CDR3 is CASSSSGRDTDTQYF. CDR3 nucleotides: TGTGCCAGCAGCTCAAGCGGGAGGGACACAGATACGCAGTATTTT.

This clone was recorded once. The chain carries TRBV9 and TRBJ2-5; 7 nucleotides align to TRBD1. The CDR3 has 15 residues. The V gene's germline CDR1 is SGDLS and CDR2 YYNGEE. The V gene end was trimmed by 4 bases and the J gene end by 4 bases; junction bases not matched to a gene: 10. CDR3 nucleotide sequence: TGTGCCAGCAGCCTACTGGGGACAGAGGGAGAGACCCAGTACTTC. Protein product: CASSLLGTEGETQYF.

The count of this clone is one. The rearrangement links TRBV7-2 to TRBJ1-2; D call uncertain. Germline CDR1 and CDR2: SGHTA and FQGNSA. The CDR3 sequence is 13 residues long. Between the trimmed V and J ends, which lost 1 base and 4 bases, there was a span of 7 bases. CDR3 residues: CASSLERFYGYTF. CDR3 in DNA: TGTGCCAGCAGCTTAGAGCGATTCTATGGCTACACCTTC.